The rows below give T cell receptor beta chains drawn from one sample of a study of blood T cell repertoires in COVID-19. TCRdb's copy holds only in-frame clones and misses some; the assay was immunoSEQ multiplex PCR. This repertoire shows about 72,000 clones, approximately 85% found once; its top ten account for roughly 32%. The sequenced sample was peripheral blood. These receptor sequences come from a woman older than 75 with active or convalescent COVID-19. Each CDR3 is given with its conserved first and last residue. A D gene is named only where the DNA matches it firmly. Clone size is given for some rows only: seen once, a few or many times, or a class if the clone is expanded.

J	D	V	size	CDR3	DNA
TRBJ1-1	TRBD1	TRBV12-3/TRBV12-4	once	CASSRYRGTEAFF	TGTGCCAGCAGCCGGTACAGGGGAACTGAAGCTTTCTTT
TRBJ2-7	.	TRBV30	.	CAWSVQGWYEQYF	TGTGCCTGGAGTGTCCAGGGCTGGTACGAGCAGTACTTC
TRBJ2-2	.	TRBV9	.	CASSVTVGASTGELFF	TGTGCCAGCAGCGTTACGGTTGGGGCTAGCACCGGGGAGCTGTTTTTT
TRBJ2-3	.	TRBV11-3	.	CASSLVASTDTQYF	TGTGCCAGCAGCTTAGTAGCGAGCACAGATACGCAGTATTTT
TRBJ1-2	.	TRBV3-1/TRBV3-2	.	CASSQDLVQDSGYTF	TGTGCCAGCAGCCAAGATTTGGTTCAGGACTCTGGCTACACCTTC
TRBJ2-2	.	TRBV6-4	few	CASSATGTGELFF	TGTGCCAGCAGTGCGACAGGAACCGGGGAGCTGTTTTTT
TRBJ2-2	.	TRBV4-3	.	CASSQGYRQLVGGPGELFF	TGCGCCAGCAGCCAAGGCTACCGGCAACTAGTCGGGGGGCCCGGGGAGCTGTTTTTT
TRBJ2-7	.	TRBV20-1	.	CSARGLYEQYF	TGCAGTGCTAGAGGACTTTACGAGCAGTACTTC
TRBJ1-3	TRBD1	TRBV18	once	CASSPQTGPTGNTIYF	TGTGCCAGCTCACCGCAGACAGGGCCGACTGGAAACACCATATATTTT
TRBJ2-2	.	TRBV19	once	CASRSQGTGELFF	TGTGCCAGTAGGTCCCAGGGTACCGGGGAGCTGTTTTTT
TRBJ1-1	.	TRBV3-1/TRBV3-2	.	CASSQERWNTMNTEAFF	TGTGCCAGCAGCCAAGAGAGGTGGAACACAATGAACACTGAAGCTTTCTTT
TRBJ1-5	TRBD1	TRBV7-2	.	CASSLAGQGSNQPQHF	TGTGCCAGCAGCTTAGCGGGACAGGGAAGCAATCAGCCCCAGCATTTT
TRBJ1-1	.	TRBV7-3	.	CASSVLGGAEAFF	TGTGCCAGCAGCGTACTTGGGGGGGCTGAAGCTTTCTTT
TRBJ1-6	TRBD1	TRBV28	.	CASSLEFGTGGVNSPLHF	TGTGCCAGCAGTTTAGAATTTGGGACAGGGGGCGTTAATTCACCCCTCCACTTT
TRBJ1-1	.	TRBV4-1	.	CASSQRRGEGTEAFF	TGCGCCAGCAGCCAACGTCGGGGGGAGGGCACTGAAGCTTTCTTT
TRBJ2-5	TRBD1	TRBV7-2	.	CASSPTPDRGIFETQYF	TGTGCCAGCAGCCCCACACCAGACAGGGGGATCTTTGAGACCCAGTACTTC
TRBJ1-6	TRBD1	TRBV11-3	once	CASSRDSSYNSPLHF	TGTGCCAGCAGCCGGGACAGCTCCTATAATTCACCCCTCCACTTT
TRBJ1-6	TRBD1	TRBV3-1/TRBV3-2	.	CASHPGQGGTPLHF	TGTGCCAGCCATCCCGGACAGGGTGGGACACCCCTCCACTTT
TRBJ1-1	.	TRBV6-2/TRBV6-3	.	CASSWENGITEAFF	TGTGCCAGCAGTTGGGAGAATGGGATCACTGAAGCTTTCTTT
TRBJ2-5	.	TRBV5-4	.	CASSLDDKPQEIQYF	TGTGCCAGCAGCTTGGACGACAAGCCCCAAGAGATCCAGTACTTC
TRBJ2-5	TRBD2	TRBV5-4	.	CASSLAASGAQETQYF	TGTGCCAGCAGCTTGGCGGCTAGCGGGGCACAAGAGACCCAGTACTTC
TRBJ1-4	TRBD1	TRBV3-1/TRBV3-2	.	CASSQGQTGKANEKLFF	TGTGCCAGCAGCCAAGGACAGACAGGGAAAGCTAATGAAAAACTGTTTTTT
TRBJ2-3	.	TRBV7-3	.	CASSLGGGRTITDTQYF	TGTGCCAGCAGCTTAGGCGGGGGCCGAACAATCACAGATACGCAGTATTTT
TRBJ2-3	.	TRBV7-2	once	CASIIGLSTDTQYF	TGTGCCAGCATAATAGGACTATCCACAGATACGCAGTATTTT
TRBJ1-1	.	TRBV6-2/TRBV6-3	once	CASSTRGRGTEAFF	TGTGCCAGCAGCACGAGGGGCAGGGGCACTGAAGCTTTCTTT
TRBJ2-7	TRBD2	TRBV5-6	.	CASSVAGGYEQYF	TGTGCCAGCAGTGTAGCGGGGGGATACGAGCAGTACTTC
TRBJ2-5	.	TRBV25-1	.	CASSELRGIGTAETQYF	TGTGCCAGCAGTGAATTAAGGGGAATTGGGACTGCTGAGACCCAGTACTTC
TRBJ2-1	.	TRBV6-5	.	CASKFRGDYNEQFF	TGTGCCAGCAAATTCAGGGGGGATTACAATGAGCAGTTCTTC
TRBJ2-5	.	TRBV11-3	few	CASSLTTSEETQYF	TGTGCCAGCAGCTTGACTACCTCAGAGGAGACCCAGTACTTC
TRBJ2-5	TRBD1	TRBV7-2	.	CASSLEPTGGAAQYF	TGTGCCAGCAGCTTAGAGCCGACAGGGGGCGCGGCCCAGTACTTC
TRBJ2-3	TRBD1	TRBV2	.	CASKLQGFQTDTQYF	TGTGCCAGCAAACTACAGGGGTTTCAAACAGATACGCAGTATTTT